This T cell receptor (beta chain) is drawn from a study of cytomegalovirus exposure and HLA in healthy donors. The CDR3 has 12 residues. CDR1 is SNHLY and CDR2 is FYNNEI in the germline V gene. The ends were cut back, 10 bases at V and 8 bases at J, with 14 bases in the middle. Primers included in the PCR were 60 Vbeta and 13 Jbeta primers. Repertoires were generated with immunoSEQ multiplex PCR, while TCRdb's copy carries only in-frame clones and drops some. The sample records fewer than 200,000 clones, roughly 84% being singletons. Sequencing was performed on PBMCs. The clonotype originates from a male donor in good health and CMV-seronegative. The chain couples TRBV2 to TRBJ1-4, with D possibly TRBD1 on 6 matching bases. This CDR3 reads CATQGKREKLFF. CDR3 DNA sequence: TGTGCCACACAGGGTAAAAGAGAAAAACTGTTTTTT. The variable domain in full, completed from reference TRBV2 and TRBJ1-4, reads EPEVTQTPSHQVTQMGQEVILRCVPISNHLYFYWYRQILGQKVEFLVSFYNNEISEKSEIFDDQFSVERPDGSNFTLKIRSTKLEDSAMYFCATQGKREKLFFGSGTQLSVL.